This T cell receptor beta chain appears in the sequencing data of a study of cytomegalovirus exposure and HLA in healthy donors. Findings of the study overall: When analyzed later, a missense DCLRE1C variant was found to be linked to TCR beta V- and J-gene trimming. Later analysis indicated greater clonal expansion among HLA-associated TCR beta chains than among equally common other chains.

To note about this clone: What it binds is not known.

The CDR3 is 15 residues long. CDR1 and CDR2 (germline): MDHEN, SYDVKM. V lost 6 bases to trimming and J lost 7 bases; unmatched junction nucleotides: 12. Both 60 Vbeta primers and 13 Jbeta primers went into the PCR. Method: immunoSEQ multiplex PCR; TCRdb's copy keeps in-frame clones and lacks some. Of under 200,000 clones listed, 75% to 85% are singletons. Sequenced material: PBMCs. The TCR comes from a woman aged 45 to 65 in good health and CMV-seronegative. The genes are TRBV28 and TRBJ1-5; TRBD1 matches at 7 bases. CDR3 region: CASRLQGGEGQPQHF. The CDR3 nucleotides are TGTGCCAGCAGACTCCAGGGGGGAGAGGGCCAGCCCCAGCATTTT. The full variable domain, in which reference TRBV28 and TRBJ1-5 provide the parts outside the CDR3, is DVKVTQSSRYLVKRTGEKVFLECVQDMDHENMFWYRQDPGLGLRLIYFSYDVKMKEKGDIPEGYSVSREKKERFSLILESASTNQTSMYLCASRLQGGEGQPQHFGDGTRLSIL.